One and the same sample provided the 12 T cell receptor beta chains below, sequenced in a study of shared clonotypes between healthy human individuals. Produced via immunoSEQ multiplex PCR; TCRdb's table is partial and in-frame only. The sample lists about 2.4 million clones; around 94% were seen once. Source material: naive CD4+ T cells sorted from blood. The subset is: CD45RA+ positively selected. The receptors shown here come from a man in his late teens or twenties in good health.

This clone has just one count. V usage is TRBV6-1 and J usage is TRBJ2-7; 9 bases align to TRBD1. V shed 6 bases, J shed 0 bases, and the junction held 3 bases outside the gene matches. Germline CDR1 is MNHNS and CDR2 is SASEGT. The CDR3 is 14 residues long. This CDR3 reads CASRGTGSSYEQYF. The CDR3 bases are TGTGCCAGCAGGGGGACAGGGAGCTCCTACGAGCAGTACTTC.

This chain joins TRBV19 and TRBJ1-4; TRBD1 might be the D (6 bases). The CDR3 sequence is 14 residues long. V lost 5 bases and J 5 bases, leaving 12 bases between the germline ends. Per the germline V gene, CDR1 is LNHDA and CDR2 is SQIVND (reference sequence). Here the CDR3 DNA reads TGTGCCAGTAGTTACAGGGAGTTAAATGAAAAACTGTTTTTT. Its translation: CASSYRELNEKLFF.

The V and J genes are TRBV2 and TRBJ2-7; TRBD1 is a possible D gene (6 bases). V gave up 6 bases and J gave up 3 bases, with 15 bases separating them. The CDR3 sequence is 14 residues long. Germline lookup yields CDR1 SNHLY and CDR2 FYNNEI. The CDR3 sequence: CASRDLGGNYEQYF. The CDR3 region has the DNA TGTGCCAGCAGAGACCTAGGGGGTAACTACGAGCAGTACTTC.

As concerns this clone: The sample contains more than one DNA sequence encoding this CDR3. The rearrangement joins TRBV6-5 to TRBJ1-1, with D possibly matching TRBD1 (6 bases). Germline CDR1 MNHEY, CDR2 SVGAGI. The CDR3 spans 11 residues. The ends were cut back, 5 bases at V and 6 bases at J, with 7 bases in the middle. The CDR3 is CASSQGSEAFF. The CDR3, as DNA: TGTGCCAGCAGTCAGGGGTCTGAAGCTTTCTTT.

The V call is TRBV9, the J call TRBJ1-1, with D maybe TRBD1 (6 bases). This CDR3 is built from 15 residues. V was cut by 1 base and J by 3 bases, with 13 bases left in between. Germline loops: CDR1 SGDLS, CDR2 YYNGEE. CDR3 coding DNA: TGTGCCAGCAGCGTAAGCCCAGGACAGTACACTGAAGCTTTCTTT. Amino acids: CASSVSPGQYTEAFF.

This chain links TRBV27 with TRBJ1-6; possible D gene TRBD1, 5 bases. The CDR3 contains 16 residues. Germline V gene sequence: CDR1 MNHEY, CDR2 SMNVEV (reference sequence). V shed 5 bases and J shed 9 bases, with 20 bases lying between them. The chain's CDR3 is CASSPSGGSRGSPLHF. The CDR3 bases are TGTGCCAGCAGTCCCTCCGGGGGAAGCCGGGGTTCACCCCTCCACTTT.

V gene TRBV19 combines with J gene TRBJ1-5, with TRBD1 matching 8 bases. In germline, CDR1 is LNHDA, CDR2 SQIVND (reference sequence). Trimming at V came to 3 bases and at J to 2 bases, leaving 6 bases not matched to a gene. The CDR3 spans 16 residues. The CDR3 spells CASSMDRVWGNQPQHF. CDR3 in DNA: TGTGCCAGTAGTATGGACAGGGTTTGGGGCAATCAGCCCCAGCATTTT. The variable domain in full, completed from reference TRBV19 and TRBJ1-5, reads DGGITQSPKYLFRKEGQNVTLSCEQNLNHDAMYWYRQDPGQGLRLIYYSQIVNDFQKGDIAEGYSVSREKKESFPLTVTSAQKNPTAFYLCASSMDRVWGNQPQHFGDGTRLSIL.

V is TRBV30 and J is TRBJ2-7, with 8 nucleotides matching TRBD2. The CDR3 extends over 15 amino acids. CDR1 is GTSNPN, CDR2 SVGIG, per germline (reference sequence). Trimming cost V 5 bases and J 1 base; bases outside gene matches: 10. The CDR3 sequence is CAWAIGGVVSYEQYF. DNA for the CDR3: TGTGCCTGGGCTATCGGGGGGGTCGTATCCTACGAGCAGTACTTC.

This chain uses TRBV10-3 with TRBJ1-3, with D unresolved. This CDR3 is built from 16 residues. The V gene's germline CDR1 is ENHRY and CDR2 SYGVKD. Trimming cost V 2 bases and J 0 bases, with 11 bases left between them. The CDR3 DNA sequence: TGTGCCATCAGTGAGGTGCAGGCGATCTCTGGAAACACCATATATTTT. It codes for CAISEVQAISGNTIYF.

The V call is TRBV6-1, the J call TRBJ2-1; 10 bases are a match to TRBD1. CDR3 length equals 14 residues. J gave up 10 bases and V 7 bases, and 10 bases lay outside the gene matches. CDR1 and CDR2 from the germline V gene are MNHNS and SASEGT. The CDR3 sequence is CASTPSGTGVEQFF. The CDR3 DNA sequence: TGTGCCAGCACCCCCAGCGGGACAGGGGTCGAGCAGTTCTTC.

This clone was seen only once. The chain couples TRBV19 to TRBJ2-5; TRBD1 might be the D (6 bases). V lost 3 bases and J lost 5, with 13 bases in between. Germline V gives CDR1 LNHDA, CDR2 SQIVND (reference sequence). CDR3 length equals 14 residues. CDR3 residues: CASSMARGSETQYF. The CDR3, as DNA: TGTGCCAGTAGTATGGCCAGGGGATCGGAGACCCAGTACTTC. The full variable domain, completed using reference TRBV19 and TRBJ2-5, is DGGITQSPKYLFRKEGQNVTLSCEQNLNHDAMYWYRQDPGQGLRLIYYSQIVNDFQKGDIAEGYSVSREKKESFPLTVTSAQKNPTAFYLCASSMARGSETQYFGPGTRLLVL.

This clone was recorded once. The gene calls are TRBV28 and TRBJ1-2, with a tentative D call TRBD1 (6 bases). Per the germline V gene, CDR1 is MDHEN and CDR2 is SYDVKM. CDR3 length: 15 residues. Trimming left V 4 bases short and J 4 bases short, with 16 bases between. The chain's CDR3 is CASSSQSLGGYGYTF. The CDR3 nucleotides are TGTGCCAGCAGTTCTCAAAGCCTAGGGGGCTATGGCTACACCTTC.